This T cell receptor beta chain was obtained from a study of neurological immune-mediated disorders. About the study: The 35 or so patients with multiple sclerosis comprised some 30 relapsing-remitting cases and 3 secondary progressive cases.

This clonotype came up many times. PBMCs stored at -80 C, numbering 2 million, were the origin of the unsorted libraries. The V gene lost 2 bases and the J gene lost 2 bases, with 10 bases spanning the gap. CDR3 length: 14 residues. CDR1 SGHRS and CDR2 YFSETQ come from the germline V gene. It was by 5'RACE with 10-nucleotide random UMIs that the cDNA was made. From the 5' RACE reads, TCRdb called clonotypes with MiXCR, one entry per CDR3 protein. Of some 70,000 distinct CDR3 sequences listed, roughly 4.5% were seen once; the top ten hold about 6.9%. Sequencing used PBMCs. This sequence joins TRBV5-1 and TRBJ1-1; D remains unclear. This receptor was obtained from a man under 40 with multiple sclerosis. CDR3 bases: TGCGCCAGCAGCTTCGACGGCCGCAACACTGAAGCTTTCTTT. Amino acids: CASSFDGRNTEAFF.